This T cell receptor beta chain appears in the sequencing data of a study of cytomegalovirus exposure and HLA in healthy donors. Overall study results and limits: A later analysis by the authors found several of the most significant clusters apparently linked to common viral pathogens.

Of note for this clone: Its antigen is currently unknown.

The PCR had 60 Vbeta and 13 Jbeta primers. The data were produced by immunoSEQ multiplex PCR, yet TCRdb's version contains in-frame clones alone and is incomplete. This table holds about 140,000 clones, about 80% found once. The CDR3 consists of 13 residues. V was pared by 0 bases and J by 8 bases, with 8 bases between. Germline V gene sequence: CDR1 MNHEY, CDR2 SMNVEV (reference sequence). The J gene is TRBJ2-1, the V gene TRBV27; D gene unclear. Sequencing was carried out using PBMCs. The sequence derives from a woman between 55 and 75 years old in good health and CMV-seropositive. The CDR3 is CASSLSSSHEQFF. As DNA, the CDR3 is TGTGCCAGCAGTTTATCGTCTAGTCATGAGCAGTTCTTC.